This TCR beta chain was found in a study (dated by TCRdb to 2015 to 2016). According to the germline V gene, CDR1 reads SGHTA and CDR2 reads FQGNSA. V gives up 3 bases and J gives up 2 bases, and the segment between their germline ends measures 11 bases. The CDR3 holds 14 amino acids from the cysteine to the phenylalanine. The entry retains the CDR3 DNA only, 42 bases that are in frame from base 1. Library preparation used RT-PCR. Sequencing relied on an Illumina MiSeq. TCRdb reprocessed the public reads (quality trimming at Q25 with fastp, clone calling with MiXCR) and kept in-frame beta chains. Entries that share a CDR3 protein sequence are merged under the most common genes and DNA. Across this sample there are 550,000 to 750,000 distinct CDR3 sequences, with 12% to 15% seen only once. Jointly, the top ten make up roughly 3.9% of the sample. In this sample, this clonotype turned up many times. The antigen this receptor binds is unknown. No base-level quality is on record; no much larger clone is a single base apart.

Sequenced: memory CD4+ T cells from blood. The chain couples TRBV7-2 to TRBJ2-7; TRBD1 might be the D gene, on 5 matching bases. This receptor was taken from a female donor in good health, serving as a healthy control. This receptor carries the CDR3 CASSFRQRPYEQYF. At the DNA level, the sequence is TGTGCCAGCAGCTTCCGACAGAGACCCTACGAGCAGTACTTC. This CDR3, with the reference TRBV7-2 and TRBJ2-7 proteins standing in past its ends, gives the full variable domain GAGVSQSPSNKVTEKGKDVELRCDPISGHTALYWYRQSLGQGLEFLIYFQGNSAPDKSGLPSDRFSAERTGGSVSTLTIQRTQQEDSAVYLCASSFRQRPYEQYFGPGTRLTVT.